The text below deals with one T cell receptor beta chain. The sample holds many counts of this clonotype. Its antigen specificity is not known. The input lacks base qualities; no much larger clone sits a single base away. TCR libraries for sorted subsets were made from 750,000 to 1,000,000 sorted CD4+ or CD8+ T cells. Multiple sclerosis patients were enrolled in a US clinical protocol under which disease progression was evaluated by magnetic resonance imaging. Peripheral blood was subjected to Ficoll-Hypaque density gradient centrifugation to isolate PBMCs, which were then cryopreserved in liquid nitrogen. The study also sequenced paired sorted CD4+ and CD8+ subsets from healthy controls, HAM/TSP patients and MS patients. The sample is drawn from a study of neurological immune-mediated disorders (dated by TCRdb to the late 2010s). About the investigation overall: Among the 35 or so multiple sclerosis patients, relapsing-remitting MS was present in some 30 and secondary progressive MS was present in 3. The cohort included 68 subjects: some 14 with HAM/TSP, approximately 35 with multiple sclerosis, and 20 or so healthy controls. The study compared peripheral blood TCR-beta repertoires of HTLV-I-associated myelopathy (HAM/TSP) patients, multiple sclerosis patients and healthy controls using UMI-based sequencing. The approximately 110 TCR-beta libraries covered PBMC samples along with longitudinal samples, technical triplicates, and paired sorted CD4+ and CD8+ T-cell subsets. Paper-wide results and their limitations: Across subjects, expanded clones never shared an identical CDR3 amino acid sequence, which suggests that the TCR-beta repertoires in every group were private. The MS cluster showed no association with clinical or MRI features, and the authors stated that larger cohorts are needed. In a phylogenetic analysis, the repertoires of 18 out of 34 MS patients fell into a single cluster of related CDR3 sequences, pointing to a possible signature at the repertoire level. The highest TCR clonal expansion was observed in HAM/TSP patients, whereas the lowest was observed in MS patients, even when compared with healthy controls.

At the junction V is shortened by 2 bases and J by 3 bases, with 14 bases in between. The CDR3, from cysteine to phenylalanine, totals 17 residues. This entry keeps only the CDR3 DNA: 51 bases, framed from base 1. CDR1 and CDR2, per the germline V gene, are SGHDN and FVKESK. cDNA was synthesized by template-switch 5'RACE using a primer carrying a 10-nucleotide random unique molecular identifier by which each TCR transcript was tagged. Over 180 million TCR-beta sequences, covering 15-18 subjects, were produced in each sequencing run. Total RNA was extracted with the RNeasy kit. The KAPA Real-time Library Amplification kit was used to amplify TCR-beta VDJ regions with primers targeting the TCR constant region and the 5'RACE anchor. A first PCR added sample indexes and Illumina adaptors, and a second PCR then raised library yield. After Ampure bead purification, the roughly 650 bp TCR product was size-selected on a 2% E-gel SizeSelection system. Library quality was checked on a Bioanalyzer, concentration was measured with Qubit, and libraries were quantified with the Kapa Library Quantification kit before pooling. An Illumina HiSeq 2500 was used to sequence the libraries paired-end at 2 x 150 bp. To increase sequence diversity, about 25-31% phiX was spiked into each library pool. Under the source paper's analysis protocol: The quality-filtered reads were processed with the UMI-based MiGEC pipeline, whose error correction step removed more than 85% of the raw TCR sequences. IMGT germline references were used for alignment of VDJ genes, and clonotypes were defined by a unique CDR3 amino acid sequence together with V-J genes. Clonal expansion, Shannon diversity and CDR3 relatedness (CalcPairwiseDistances, ClusterSamples) were evaluated with VDJtools, and phylogenetic trees were built with CLCbio workbench. Expanded clones were defined as having at least 8 unique UMIs, based on coefficient-of-variation modelling across technical triplicates. Using fastp trimming at Q25 and MiXCR clonotype assembly, TCRdb reanalyzed the public sequencing data and kept in-frame beta chains. Every entry covers one CDR3 protein and lists the most common genes and DNA from its rows. V and J calls and clone size were set by TCRdb, not the authors. Across this sample there are tens of thousands of distinct CDR3 sequences, with 4% seen only once. The top ten hold 1.5% to 2% of the sample.

Sequencing input: CD4+ T cells from blood. The chain links TRBV14 with TRBJ2-6, with an unclear D gene assignment. The source is a middle-aged woman with multiple sclerosis. The CDR3 is CASSQPVALFGANVLTF. Here is the DNA: TGTGCCAGCAGCCAACCCGTCGCGTTGTTTGGGGCCAACGTCCTGACTTTC.